This T cell receptor beta chain was documented in a study of T cell responses to AZD1222 COVID-19 vaccine. Per the germline V gene, CDR1 is SNHLY and CDR2 is FYNNEI. Trimming removed 3 bases at V and 6 bases at J, with 17 bases between. This CDR3 region has 16 residues. Of note for this clone: Its antigen is as yet unknown.

Study-level results: Females outnumbered males among donors, who were mostly white British; clonal diversity was possibly underestimated. With two AZD1222 doses given, Spike-specific TCR breadth and depth both rose. Just 5 to 7 AZD1222 recipients were seropositive at baseline.

Only in-frame clones appear in the TCRdb table, and some are missing; sequencing was by immunoSEQ multiplex PCR. The table includes roughly 91,000 clones, roughly 87% detected once. Material: peripheral blood, obtained on day 0 of AZD1222 vaccination. The clonotype originates from an adult in good health. V and J are TRBV2 and TRBJ2-2; a weak D match, TRBD1 (6 bases). The DNA of the CDR3 is TGTGCCAGCAGTGATTCCCCACAGGGAAGGTCCGGGGAGCTGTTTTTT. Translation: CASSDSPQGRSGELFF. Variable domain in full (rest from reference TRBV2 and TRBJ2-2): EPEVTQTPSHQVTQMGQEVILRCVPISNHLYFYWYRQILGQKVEFLVSFYNNEISEKSEIFDDQFSVERPDGSNFTLKIRSTKLEDSAMYFCASSDSPQGRSGELFFGEGSRLTVL.